A selection of T cell receptor beta chains follows, all from one sample in a study of OX40 agonist ivuxolimab in advanced cancers. Assay used: immunoSEQ multiplex PCR; TCRdb lists only in-frame clones, some missing. The sample lists 25,000 to 30,000 clones, roughly 86% occurring once. The material was CD4+ or CD8+ T cells sorted from blood, obtained in a trial of the OX40 agonist ivuxolimab. All receptors derive from an adult with an advanced solid tumor such as melanoma, head and neck, liver or kidney cancer. Both conserved end residues are part of each CDR3. A D gene is named only where the DNA matches it firmly. Rows give clone size only sometimes, using once, few, many, or a class for an expanded clone.

CDR3 DNA | CDR3 protein | V gene | clone size | D gene | J gene
TGCGCCTCCACCCTCCCGGGACTAGCGGACAATGAGCAGTTCTTC | CASTLPGLADNEQFF | TRBV10-2 | once | TRBD2 | TRBJ2-1
TGCGCCAGCAGCCTATCCGGACTAGCGGGAGATCGCTCCTACGAGCAGTACTTC | CASSLSGLAGDRSYEQYF | TRBV4-1 | NA | TRBD2 | TRBJ2-7
TGTGCCAGTAGTATGTCGACAGAGAATTCACCCCTCCACTTT | CASSMSTENSPLHF | TRBV19 | NA | NA | TRBJ1-6
TGTGCCATCAGTGATGGGACAGGTGACCTCATAGCCAAAAACATTCAGTACTTC | CAISDGTGDLIAKNIQYF | TRBV10-3 | NA | TRBD1 | TRBJ2-4
TGTGCCAGCAGAATCAGTCGAACTAGCGGGAGGAGACGGAATGAGCAGTTCTTC | CASRISRTSGRRRNEQFF | TRBV28 | NA | TRBD2 | TRBJ2-1
TGTGCCAGCAGCCTCCTGGTCCTGCGTGACGAGCAGTACTTC | CASSLLVLRDEQYF | TRBV7-9 | NA | NA | TRBJ2-7
TGTGCCAGCAGCTCGGGACTAGCGATCTACAATGAGCAGTTCTTC | CASSSGLAIYNEQFF | TRBV11-1 | NA | TRBD2 | TRBJ2-1
TGCAGTGCTAGTTATGTCTACGAGCAGTACTTC | CSASYVYEQYF | TRBV20-1 | NA | NA | TRBJ2-7
TGTGCCAGCAGTGTAGGACTAGCGGAGATACAAGAGACCCAGTACTTC | CASSVGLAEIQETQYF | TRBV27 | NA | TRBD2 | TRBJ2-5
TGTGCCAGCAGTCGTTGGCGGCCCCAAGAGACCCAGTACTTC | CASSRWRPQETQYF | TRBV2 | NA | NA | TRBJ2-5
TGTGCCAGCAGCTCCAGACAGGCTGACTATGGCTACACCTTC | CASSSRQADYGYTF | TRBV7-5 | NA | NA | TRBJ1-2
TGTGCCAGTGAAAGTGGGCAGGGCACAGATACGCAGTATTTT | CASESGQGTDTQYF | TRBV19 | few | NA | TRBJ2-3
TGTGCCAGCAGCTTCTCTCCCTACGAGCAGTACTTC | CASSFSPYEQYF | TRBV7-9 | NA | NA | TRBJ2-7
TGTGCCAGCAGCTTAGCCGCGTCCTACGAGCAGTACTTC | CASSLAASYEQYF | TRBV7-6 | once | NA | TRBJ2-7
TGCACCAGCAGCCCGGGCAGGTTACAGCCCCAGCATTTT | CTSSPGRLQPQHF | TRBV1 | NA | NA | TRBJ1-5
TGTGCCAGCAGCTCTCCGACAGGGGCGTCGGCTGAAGCTTTCTTT | CASSSPTGASAEAFF | TRBV5-5 | NA | TRBD1 | TRBJ1-1
TGCGCCAGCAGCCAACCCCGCCGGGGTAACGAGCAGTACTTC | CASSQPRRGNEQYF | TRBV4-1 | NA | NA | TRBJ2-7
TGTGCCAGCAGCTTGCGAGGGGGGCAAAATCAGCCCCAGCATTTT | CASSLRGGQNQPQHF | TRBV7-2 | NA | NA | TRBJ1-5
TGCGCCAGCAGCCAAGAAGGATCAGGAAAGGGCGGGGAGCTGTTTTTT | CASSQEGSGKGGELFF | TRBV4-1 | NA | NA | TRBJ2-2
TGTGCCAGCAGTTCCGCGAGATCACCCCTCCACTTT | CASSSARSPLHF | TRBV28 | NA | NA | TRBJ1-6
TGCGCCAGCAGCTTAGATGGGGGCTACAATGAGCAGTTCTTC | CASSLDGGYNEQFF | TRBV4-1 | NA | NA | TRBJ2-1
TGCGCCAGCAGCCAAGATCGTCCAACAAACACCGGGGAGCTGTTTTTT | CASSQDRPTNTGELFF | TRBV4-3 | NA | NA | TRBJ2-2
TGTGCCAGCAGTCTCAAGACTAGCAGAGAGACCCAGTACTTC | CASSLKTSRETQYF | TRBV6-5 | NA | TRBD2 | TRBJ2-5
TGTGCCAGCAGTCGGGCAGGGTGGTACGAGCAGTACTTC | CASSRAGWYEQYF | TRBV27 | NA | NA | TRBJ2-7
TGTGCCAGCAGTCCGAGCCCCGGAACAGGTGTCTACGAGCAGTACTTC | CASSPSPGTGVYEQYF | TRBV27 | NA | NA | TRBJ2-7
TGTGCCACCAGCAGAGCCAACACTGAAGCTTTCTTT | CATSRANTEAFF | TRBV15 | NA | NA | TRBJ1-1
TGTGCCAGCAGCGCCCCGGGCGGGACCGGGGAGCTGTTTTTT | CASSAPGGTGELFF | TRBV9 | NA | NA | TRBJ2-2
TGTGCCAGCAGTGACCCTATCGGGGGGAAAGGGGAGCTGTTTTTT | CASSDPIGGKGELFF | TRBV6-4 | NA | TRBD2 | TRBJ2-2
TGTGCCAGCAGCCAGATGACTAGCGCTAGCACAGATACGCAGTATTTT | CASSQMTSASTDTQYF | TRBV7-3 | NA | TRBD2 | TRBJ2-3
TGTGCCAGCAGTGACGTGGGGGCCTCAAACGAGCAGTACTTC | CASSDVGASNEQYF | TRBV28 | NA | NA | TRBJ2-7
TGTGCCAGCAGCCACCCCCCACGCGGGCCTAACTACGAGCAGTACTTC | CASSHPPRGPNYEQYF | TRBV11-2 | NA | NA | TRBJ2-7
TGTGCCAGCAGCCAGCTTCAGGGGCAGGGCTACAATGAGCAGTTCTTC | CASSQLQGQGYNEQFF | TRBV4-2 | NA | NA | TRBJ2-1
TGTGCCACCAGCTTCGGGACGGATAGCTCCTACGAGCAGTACTTC | CATSFGTDSSYEQYF | TRBV15 | medium-sized | NA | TRBJ2-7
TGTGCCAGCAGTACCTCGGACAGGGCCTACGAGCAGTACTTC | CASSTSDRAYEQYF | TRBV27 | once | TRBD1 | TRBJ2-7
TGTGCCAGCACCCGAAATTTGAACTATGGCTACACCTTC | CASTRNLNYGYTF | TRBV9 | NA | NA | TRBJ1-2
TGTGCCAGCAGCCAAGCCTATGGGCAGCCCCAGCATTTT | CASSQAYGQPQHF | TRBV7-9 | NA | NA | TRBJ1-5
TGCAGTGCTACTCCCTACAATGAGCAGTTCTTC | CSATPYNEQFF | TRBV20-1 | NA | NA | TRBJ2-1
TGTGCCAGCAGGCAGGGCGGGGGCACTGAAGCTTTCTTT | CASRQGGGTEAFF | TRBV7-6 | NA | NA | TRBJ1-1
TGTGCCAGCAGCTTAGTGGAGGACACTGAAGCTTTCTTT | CASSLVEDTEAFF | TRBV7-2 | NA | NA | TRBJ1-1
TGTGCCAGCAGTAAGGACAGGGCAGAGGGACTAGCGGGAGGACGAAGTACGCAGTATTTT | CASSKDRAEGLAGGRSTQYF | TRBV28 | NA | TRBD2 | TRBJ2-3
TGCGCCAGCAGCCAAGAACTAGCGGGGGGTTACACAGATACGCAGTATTTT | CASSQELAGGYTDTQYF | TRBV4-1 | NA | TRBD2 | TRBJ2-3
TGTGCCAGTAGTATGGGTTATGAGCAGTTCTTC | CASSMGYEQFF | TRBV19 | NA | NA | TRBJ2-1
TGTGCCAGCAGTTACTCGAAAGGGGTTGACACCGGGGAGCTGTTTTTT | CASSYSKGVDTGELFF | TRBV6-5 | NA | NA | TRBJ2-2
TGCAGCGTTGAGCGGACTAGCGAGGGTACGCAGTATTTT | CSVERTSEGTQYF | TRBV29-1 | few | TRBD2 | TRBJ2-3
TGTGCCAGCAAGGAGGGATTTTCGAGCACAGATACGCAGTATTTT | CASKEGFSSTDTQYF | TRBV28 | once | NA | TRBJ2-3
TGTGCCAGCAGCACCGGACAGTATACCGATGGCTACACCTTC | CASSTGQYTDGYTF | TRBV5-4 | few | NA | TRBJ1-2
TGTGCCAGCAGTGAAGCGAACCAGGCCAGAAAACCTCTGTCGAAGGCGAACACCGGGGAGCTGTTTTTT | CASSEANQARKPLSKANTGELFF | TRBV2 | NA | NA | TRBJ2-2
TGTGCCAGCACCCAGACAGGGATGACAGATACGCAGTATTTT | CASTQTGMTDTQYF | TRBV21-1 | once | NA | TRBJ2-3
TGCGCCAGCAAATCCCGCGGGGGGCAAGGGGGCACTGAAGCTTTCTTT | CASKSRGGQGGTEAFF | TRBV4-1 | NA | NA | TRBJ1-1
TGTGCCACCAGCAGAGGACTAGCGGGAGGTGGGGATACGCAGTATTTT | CATSRGLAGGGDTQYF | TRBV15 | NA | TRBD2 | TRBJ2-3
TGTGCCAGCAACAGGGTGGCCGGGGAGCTGTTTTTT | CASNRVAGELFF | TRBV28 | NA | NA | TRBJ2-2
TGTGCCAGCAGCGGTCTAGCGGGGGGTGACACCGGGGAGCTGTTTTTT | CASSGLAGGDTGELFF | TRBV9 | NA | TRBD2 | TRBJ2-2
TGTGCCAGCAGTTACGGATCTCACACTGAAGCTTTCTTT | CASSYGSHTEAFF | TRBV6-6 | NA | NA | TRBJ1-1
TGTGCCAGCAGCTTCCCTGGGGATGAGCAGTTCTTC | CASSFPGDEQFF | TRBV28 | NA | NA | TRBJ2-1